This record concerns one T cell receptor (beta chain) sequence. The antigen remains undetermined. The entry originates in a study of T cell responses to AZD1222 COVID-19 vaccine. The germline gives CDR1 MGHRA, CDR2 YSYEKL. This CDR3 has 15 residues. V lost 0 bases, J lost 8 bases, and 14 bases lay in between. Findings and limits, study-wide: Nearly half of spike-specific TCRs reportedly go after variant regions that carry no mutations. Vaccination with two AZD1222 doses was followed by a rise in Spike-specific TCR breadth and depth. In all cases, repertoires were sampled only after the peak T cell response. White British ancestry dominated among donors, who included more females, and clonal diversity was possibly underestimated.

TCRdb keeps only in-frame clones here, not all; method: immunoSEQ multiplex PCR. The sample has 110,000 or so clones, around 83% seen once. This sequence was found in an adult who received the AZD1222 COVID-19 vaccine. Specimen: peripheral blood, collected 28 days after the second AZD1222 dose. The chain joins TRBV4-1 to TRBJ2-1; possible D gene TRBD1, 5 bases. In nucleotides, the CDR3 is TGCGCCAGCAGCCAAGAGGCAGGGCGAAAGCATGAGCAGTTCTTC. Protein sequence: CASSQEAGRKHEQFF.